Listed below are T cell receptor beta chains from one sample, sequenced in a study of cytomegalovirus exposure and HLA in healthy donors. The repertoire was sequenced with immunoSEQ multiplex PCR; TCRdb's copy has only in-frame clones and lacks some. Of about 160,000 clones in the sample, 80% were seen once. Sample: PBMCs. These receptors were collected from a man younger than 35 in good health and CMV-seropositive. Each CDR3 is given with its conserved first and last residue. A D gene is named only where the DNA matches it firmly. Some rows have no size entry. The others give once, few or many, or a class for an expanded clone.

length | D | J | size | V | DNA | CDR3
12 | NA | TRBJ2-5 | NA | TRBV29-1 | TGCAGCGTTCCAGTCGCCCAAGAGACCCAGTACTTC | CSVPVAQETQYF
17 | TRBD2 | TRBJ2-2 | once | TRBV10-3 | TGTGCCATCAGCTCTAGCGGGGGGGCCGGGTACACCGGGGAGCTGTTTTTT | CAISSSGGAGYTGELFF
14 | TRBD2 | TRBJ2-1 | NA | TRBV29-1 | TGCAGCGTTGTTTGGCGGGGGGCCTACAATGAGCAGTTCTTC | CSVVWRGAYNEQFF
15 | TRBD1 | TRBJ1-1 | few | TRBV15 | TGTGCCACCAGCAGATGGGGGACAGGGGAGACTGAAGCTTTCTTT | CATSRWGTGETEAFF
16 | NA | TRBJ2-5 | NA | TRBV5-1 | TGCGCCAGCAGCTTCACCCGGGACACCAAACAAGAGACCCAGTACTTC | CASSFTRDTKQETQYF
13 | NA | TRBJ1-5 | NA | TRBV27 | TGTGCCAGCAGCCGACAGGACCGCTCTTCCCAGCATTTT | CASSRQDRSSQHF
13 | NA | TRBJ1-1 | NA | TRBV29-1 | TGCAGCGGAGCTCAGGAACCGAACACTGAAGCTTTCTTT | CSGAQEPNTEAFF
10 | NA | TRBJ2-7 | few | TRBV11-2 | TGTGCCAGCTCCCACTACGAGCAGTACTTC | CASSHYEQYF
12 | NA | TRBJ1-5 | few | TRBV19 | TGTGCCAGCCGACAGAGCAATCAGCCCCAGCATTTT | CASRQSNQPQHF
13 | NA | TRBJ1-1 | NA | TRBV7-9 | TGTGCCAGCACAGGGAGGCAGAACACTGAAGCTTTCTTT | CASTGRQNTEAFF
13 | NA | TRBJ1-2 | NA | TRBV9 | TGTGCCAGCAGCGTAGCCCCGCGGAATGGCTACACCTTC | CASSVAPRNGYTF
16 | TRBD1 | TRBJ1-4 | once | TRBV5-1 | TGCGCCAGCAGCCCTCAGGGGGCTCTCACTAATGAAAAACTGTTTTTT | CASSPQGALTNEKLFF
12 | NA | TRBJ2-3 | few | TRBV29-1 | TGCAGCGTTGAAGTTCCGGGGGATACGCAGTATTTT | CSVEVPGDTQYF
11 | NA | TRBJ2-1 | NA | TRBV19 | TGTGCCAGTAACTCGCGGGAAAGGCAGTTCTTC | CASNSRERQFF
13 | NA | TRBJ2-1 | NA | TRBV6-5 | TGTGCCAGCAGTTACTCACGGAGGAATGAGCAGTTCTTC | CASSYSRRNEQFF
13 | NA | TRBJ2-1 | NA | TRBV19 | TGTGCCAGTGGGGTTAGCGGTAAATGGGAGCAGTTCTTC | CASGVSGKWEQFF
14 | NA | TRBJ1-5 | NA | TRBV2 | TGTGCCAGCAACCCAGGGGATAGCAATCAGCCCCAGCATTTT | CASNPGDSNQPQHF
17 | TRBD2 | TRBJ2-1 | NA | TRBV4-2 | TGTGCCAGCAGCCTAGGGGCCGGGCGGGAGGTGAACAATGAGCAGTTCTTC | CASSLGAGREVNNEQFF
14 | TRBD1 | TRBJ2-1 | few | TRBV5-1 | TGCGCCAGCAGCTTGGCCAACAGGGGATATGAGCAGTTCTTC | CASSLANRGYEQFF
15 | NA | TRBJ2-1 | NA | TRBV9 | TGTGCCAGCAGCGTAGCTTCGGGGTACTACAATGAGCAGTTCTTC | CASSVASGYYNEQFF
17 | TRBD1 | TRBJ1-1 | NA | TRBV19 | TGTGCCAGTACCAAAGGGGGCGGCCGACCTAAGGGCACTGAAGCTTTCTTT | CASTKGGGRPKGTEAFF
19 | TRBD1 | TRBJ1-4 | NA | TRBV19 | TGTGCCAGTAGTGTGGATCGAAAGACAGGGCAGATTCCTAATGAAAAACTGTTTTTT | CASSVDRKTGQIPNEKLFF
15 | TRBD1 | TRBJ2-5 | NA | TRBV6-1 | TGTGCCAGCAGTGAATATTACAGGGGACAAGAGACCCAGTACTTC | CASSEYYRGQETQYF
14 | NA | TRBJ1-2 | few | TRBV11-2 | TGTGCCAGCAGCTTACAACAGGGTGGCTATGGCTACACCTTC | CASSLQQGGYGYTF
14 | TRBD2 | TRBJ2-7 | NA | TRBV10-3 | TGTGCCATCAGTGAATCCGGCGGGGGGGACGAGCAGTACTTC | CAISESGGGDEQYF
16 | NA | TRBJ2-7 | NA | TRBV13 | TGTGCCAGCAGCCCCGGGGGGCGGGGAAGAGTTTACGAGCAGTACTTC | CASSPGGRGRVYEQYF